The rows below give T cell receptor beta chains drawn from one sample of a study of tumor-infiltrating lymphocytes in primary liver carcinoma. TCRdb analysed the multiplex PCR reads with MiXCR anew, one entry per CDR3 protein. The sample holds tens of thousands of distinct CDR3 sequences, around 64% seen once. What was sequenced was liver tumor tissue from sampling region 4. The receptors here all came from a man aged 35 to 55 with primary liver carcinoma and hepatitis B virus infection. CDR3s include the opening cysteine and the closing phenylalanine or tryptophan. Each record gives: J gene, clone size, D gene, V gene, CDR3 DNA, CDR3 protein. The D gene is left open where the match is weak. Some rows mark clone size as missing; the rest say once, few, many or name a class of expanded clone.

J gene: TRBJ2-1; clone size: -; D gene: TRBD2; V gene: TRBV12-3/TRBV12-4; CDR3 DNA: TGTGCATGTTACTTAGTGGGAGGGCCGATGAATGAGCAGTTCTTC; CDR3 protein: CACYLVGGPMNEQFF
J gene: TRBJ2-7; clone size: -; D gene: -; V gene: TRBV7-9; CDR3 DNA: TGTGCCAGCGGCTTAGAGGGCGGGTACTACAAGCAGTACTTC; CDR3 protein: CASGLEGGYYKQYF
J gene: TRBJ2-3; clone size: -; D gene: -; V gene: TRBV7-8; CDR3 DNA: TGTGTCAGCAGCCCTGCCAGGTGGGCAGATACGCAGTATTTT; CDR3 protein: CVSSPARWADTQYF
J gene: TRBJ2-7; clone size: -; D gene: TRBD2; V gene: TRBV12-3/TRBV12-4; CDR3 DNA: TGTGTCAGCAGCGGGACTAGCGGGGGGTACGAGCAGTGCTTC; CDR3 protein: CVSSGTSGGYEQCF
J gene: TRBJ2-3; clone size: -; D gene: TRBD2; V gene: TRBV10-3; CDR3 DNA: TGTGCCATCAGTGGGGGACTAACGGGAACTCCGACAGATACTCAGTATTTT; CDR3 protein: CAISGGLTGTPTDTQYF
J gene: TRBJ2-1; clone size: -; D gene: -; V gene: TRBV28; CDR3 DNA: TGTGCCAGCATCCGACAGTCGTCCTACAATGAGCAGTTCTTC; CDR3 protein: CASIRQSSYNEQFF
J gene: TRBJ2-2; clone size: -; D gene: TRBD2; V gene: TRBV5-5; CDR3 DNA: TGTGCCAGTGTTGTCAAATCGGGACTAGCGGGGATCGGGGAGCTGTTTTTT; CDR3 protein: CASVVKSGLAGIGELFF
J gene: TRBJ2-7; clone size: -; D gene: TRBD1; V gene: TRBV14; CDR3 DNA: TGTGCCAGCAGCCTCAGGGGGACAGGAACTGCCTACGAGCAGTGCTTC; CDR3 protein: CASSLRGTGTAYEQCF
J gene: TRBJ1-4; clone size: -; D gene: -; V gene: TRBV5-1; CDR3 DNA: TGCGCCAGCAGCCCACTTTCCTTACAGAATGAAAAACTGTTTTTT; CDR3 protein: CASSPLSLQNEKLFF
J gene: TRBJ2-7; clone size: -; D gene: -; V gene: TRBV2; CDR3 DNA: TGCGCCAGCAGTGAGAACATGGCGGTCTCCCACGAGCAGTGCTTC; CDR3 protein: CASSENMAVSHEQCF
J gene: TRBJ2-3; clone size: -; D gene: TRBD2; V gene: TRBV30; CDR3 DNA: TGTGCCTGGAGGCGACTAGCGTTCACAGATACGCAGTATTTT; CDR3 protein: CAWRRLAFTDTQYF
J gene: TRBJ2-2; clone size: -; D gene: -; V gene: TRBV11-2; CDR3 DNA: TGTGCCAGCAGCTTAATGCAGGTACCGAACACTGGGGAGCTGTTTTTT; CDR3 protein: CASSLMQVPNTGELFF
J gene: TRBJ2-7; clone size: many; D gene: TRBD1; V gene: TRBV28; CDR3 DNA: TGTGCCGACACGTTGACCTCGGGACAGGGTTGTAACGAGCAGTACTTC; CDR3 protein: CADTLTSGQGCNEQYF
J gene: TRBJ1-6; clone size: many; D gene: -; V gene: TRBV5-5; CDR3 DNA: TGTGCCAGCAGCTTGCGAGGGAATTCACCCCTCCATTTT; CDR3 protein: CASSLRGNSPLHF
J gene: TRBJ2-2; clone size: -; D gene: -; V gene: TRBV25-1; CDR3 DNA: TGTGCCAGCAGTGAGGGAACAGACATCGGGGAGCTATTTTTT; CDR3 protein: CASSEGTDIGELFF
J gene: TRBJ2-5; clone size: -; D gene: TRBD2; V gene: TRBV28; CDR3 DNA: TGCGCCAGTGTTTTACTTGTCGGTAGCGGGATGATTGAGACCCAGTACTTC; CDR3 protein: CASVLLVGSGMIETQYF
J gene: TRBJ2-1; clone size: once; D gene: -; V gene: TRBV12-3/TRBV12-4; CDR3 DNA: TGTGCCAGCAGTACGCCTTCGGAGTCCTACAATGAGCAGTTCTTC; CDR3 protein: CASSTPSESYNEQFF
J gene: TRBJ2-1; clone size: -; D gene: TRBD2; V gene: TRBV6-1; CDR3 DNA: TGTGCCAGCAGTCCTCGGACTAGCGGGAGGCATGAGTACTTCTTC; CDR3 protein: CASSPRTSGRHEYFF
J gene: TRBJ2-7; clone size: -; D gene: TRBD2; V gene: TRBV4-2; CDR3 DNA: TGTGCCAGCAGTGGAAAGCCGGGACTAGCGGGAGGGTCACACAAGCAGTACTTC; CDR3 protein: CASSGKPGLAGGSHKQYF
J gene: TRBJ1-4; clone size: -; D gene: -; V gene: TRBV6-1; CDR3 DNA: TGTACCAGCAGTGTAATGGACACTAATGAAAAACTGTTTTTT; CDR3 protein: CTSSVMDTNEKLFF
J gene: TRBJ2-2; clone size: -; D gene: -; V gene: TRBV11-2; CDR3 DNA: TGTGCCAGCGGCTTTGCGGGATCGAATACCAGGGAGCTGTGTTTT; CDR3 protein: CASGFAGSNTRELCF
J gene: TRBJ2-1; clone size: -; D gene: TRBD2; V gene: TRBV6-2/TRBV6-3; CDR3 DNA: TGTGCCAGTAGTCGACGACTACTAGCGACCAATGGGCAGTTCTTC; CDR3 protein: CASSRRLLATNGQFF
J gene: TRBJ2-7; clone size: once; D gene: -; V gene: TRBV9; CDR3 DNA: TGTGCCAGCAGCGTAGCTTCGTCGTCCTACGAGCAGTACTTC; CDR3 protein: CASSVASSSYEQYF
J gene: TRBJ1-1; clone size: -; D gene: -; V gene: TRBV6-2/TRBV6-3; CDR3 DNA: TGTGCCAACAGTACCCCCTGGCTGTGGGGCACAGAAGCTTTCTTT; CDR3 protein: CANSTPWLWGTEAFF
J gene: TRBJ2-1; clone size: once; D gene: -; V gene: TRBV29-1; CDR3 DNA: TGCGGCCTCCGACGGGGAGGTAATGAACAGTTCTTC; CDR3 protein: CGLRRGGNEQFF
J gene: TRBJ2-7; clone size: -; D gene: TRBD2; V gene: TRBV10-3; CDR3 DNA: TGTGCCATCAGTGAGGGGACTAGCGGTGAATACGAGCAGTACTTC; CDR3 protein: CAISEGTSGEYEQYF
J gene: TRBJ2-7; clone size: -; D gene: TRBD1; V gene: TRBV6-5; CDR3 DNA: TGTGCCAGCAATTACTTAGGACAGGGATCCTACGAGCAGTACTTC; CDR3 protein: CASNYLGQGSYEQYF
J gene: TRBJ2-7; clone size: many; D gene: TRBD1; V gene: TRBV11-3; CDR3 DNA: TGTGCCACTCGACAGGGGGTGACTTCCTACGAGCAGTCCTTC; CDR3 protein: CATRQGVTSYEQSF
J gene: TRBJ2-7; clone size: -; D gene: -; V gene: TRBV28; CDR3 DNA: TGTGCCAGCAGTGGAGGGGGACATGGGACCTACGAGCAGTACTTC; CDR3 protein: CASSGGGHGTYEQYF
J gene: TRBJ2-2; clone size: -; D gene: -; V gene: TRBV11-2; CDR3 DNA: TGTGTCAGCAACTTAGCATTAGTAGGGGCGAACACCGGGGAGCTCTTTTTT; CDR3 protein: CVSNLALVGANTGELFF
J gene: TRBJ2-7; clone size: -; D gene: -; V gene: TRBV6-5; CDR3 DNA: TGTGCCAGCAGTTACTTGTGGGAACAGTACTTC; CDR3 protein: CASSYLWEQYF
J gene: TRBJ2-1; clone size: -; D gene: -; V gene: TRBV4-1; CDR3 DNA: TGCGCCGGCAGCCAATCATGGGGCGAGCCGGCATACAATGAGCAGTTCTTC; CDR3 protein: CAGSQSWGEPAYNEQFF
J gene: TRBJ2-7; clone size: many; D gene: -; V gene: TRBV4-2; CDR3 DNA: TGTGCCAGCAGCCAAGGGCTTAGCGGCTTTACGTACGAGCAGTACTTC; CDR3 protein: CASSQGLSGFTYEQYF
J gene: TRBJ2-7; clone size: once; D gene: -; V gene: TRBV12-3/TRBV12-4; CDR3 DNA: TGTGCCACCACTCGAGGGACGGGTTCGACCTACGAGCAGTACTTC; CDR3 protein: CATTRGTGSTYEQYF
J gene: TRBJ2-3; clone size: -; D gene: -; V gene: TRBV29-1; CDR3 DNA: TGCGGCTTTGGGTGCACAGATACGCAGTATTTC; CDR3 protein: CGFGCTDTQYF
J gene: TRBJ2-7; clone size: once; D gene: -; V gene: TRBV5-1; CDR3 DNA: TGCGCCAACAGCTCCTCTAGGTCCTACGTGCAGTACTTC; CDR3 protein: CANSSSRSYVQYF
J gene: TRBJ1-5; clone size: few; D gene: -; V gene: TRBV19; CDR3 DNA: TGTGCCAGTAGTATAAACAGGGCTCAGCCCCAGCATTTT; CDR3 protein: CASSINRAQPQHF
J gene: TRBJ2-7; clone size: -; D gene: -; V gene: TRBV7-9; CDR3 DNA: TGTACCAGCAGCTTAGTGACAGGCGGTACCTACGAGCAGTACTTC; CDR3 protein: CTSSLVTGGTYEQYF
J gene: TRBJ1-6; clone size: -; D gene: TRBD1; V gene: TRBV6-5; CDR3 DNA: TGTGCCAGCATCGAATCAGGGGGGAGCCAACACCACTTT; CDR3 protein: CASIESGGSQHHF